These 18 T cell receptor beta chains were sequenced from one sample in a study of vaccination and CD4 T cells after COVID-19. Researchers used the Oncomine TCR Beta short-read assay to sequence DNA from cultured CD4+ T cells. TCRdb recomputed calls from the PCR reads with MiXCR, one row per CDR3 protein. The data show 15,000 or so distinct CDR3 sequences, about 41% seen once. Their specific antigens are unknown. The treatment is: roughly 11-day PBMC culture with coronavirus spike peptide pools or control peptides (ViraFEST assay). The sample was CD4+ T cells from blood, cultured in vitro. The receptors here all came from a human donor who had recovered from COVID-19.

The gene calls are TRBV20-1 and TRBJ1-1; TRBD1 is a possible D gene (5 bases). CDR3 length: 14 amino acids. V lost 1 base, J lost 4 bases, and 13 bases lay in between. Germline CDR1 and CDR2: DFQATT and SNEGSKA (reference sequence). The CDR3 loop reads CSARATGQATEAFF. CDR3 nucleotide sequence: TGCAGTGCTAGAGCTACAGGACAAGCCACTGAAGCTTTCTTT.

This chain uses TRBV23-1 with TRBJ2-3; D is ambiguous. TRBV23-1 carries the ORF label, with uncertain function. This CDR3 contains 12 residues. V was pared by 6 bases and J by 2 bases, with 6 bases between. DNA of the CDR3: TGCGCCAGCAGGCGAGACACAGATACGCAGTATTTT. It yields the protein CASRRDTDTQYF.

In this sample, this clonotype turned up a few times. The chain couples TRBV20-1 to TRBJ1-5; TRBD1 aligns across 10 bases. The V segment lost 4 bases and the J segment 5 bases; nucleotides outside the gene matches: 2. The CDR3 is made up of 13 amino acids. Germline V gene lookup returns CDR1 DFQATT and CDR2 SNEGSKA (reference sequence). CDR3 residues: CSATDRGDQPQHF. CDR3 nucleotide sequence: TGCAGTGCTACGGACAGGGGGGATCAGCCCCAGCATTTT.

The chain combines TRBV29-1 with TRBJ1-2, with TRBD1 matching over 9 bases. The CDR3 covers 13 residues. V dropped 4 bases and J dropped 8; count of bases not matched to a gene: 8. Germline-derived CDR1 and CDR2 are SQVTM and ANQGSEA. CDR3 protein: CSVGTTGGGGYTF. For the CDR3, the DNA is TGCAGCGTTGGGACCACAGGGGGCGGGGGCTACACCTTC. Full variable domain (outside the CDR3, taken from reference TRBV29-1 and TRBJ1-2): SAVISQKPSRDICQRGTSLTIQCQVDSQVTMMFWYRQQPGQSLTLIATANQGSEATYESGFVIDKFPISRPNLTFSTLTVSNMSPEDSSIYLCSVGTTGGGGYTFGSGTRLTVV.

This chain connects TRBV20-1 to TRBJ1-5; possibly TRBD1 for D (6 bases). The CDR3 has 14 amino acids. V lost 6 bases to trimming and J lost 3 bases, with 15 bases between them. Looked up from germline, CDR1 is DFQATT and CDR2 is SNEGSKA (reference sequence). The CDR3 sequence: CSASTGRDNQPQHF. The CDR3 nucleotides are TGCAGTGCCTCGACAGGAAGGGACAATCAGCCCCAGCATTTT.

This chain uses TRBV20-1 with TRBJ2-7; D is possibly TRBD1 (6 bases). Germline V gene sequence: CDR1 DFQATT, CDR2 SNEGSKA (reference sequence). The V end was cut by 6 bases, the J end by 7 bases, with 22 bases between. The CDR3 consists of 14 residues. The CDR3 nucleotides are TGCAGTGCCCCCCCCGCGGCAGGGGCTCGGGAGCAGTACTTC. Translation: CSAPPAAGAREQYF.

The chain employs TRBV5-1 and TRBJ2-7; perhaps D is TRBD1 or TRBD2 (6 bases each). V shed 2 bases and J shed 0 bases, with 9 bases lying between them. Per the germline V gene, CDR1 is SGHRS and CDR2 is YFSETQ. The CDR3 loop spans 14 amino acids. In DNA, the CDR3 is TGCGCCAGCAGCTTTAGGGGGGCCTCCTACGAGCAGTACTTC. Amino acid sequence: CASSFRGASYEQYF.

This sequence joins TRBV5-8 and TRBJ2-7; a weak D match, TRBD1 (6 bases). This CDR3 comprises 12 residues. V was shortened by 6 bases and J by 1 base, with 8 bases between the two germline ends. Germline V lookup: CDR1 SGHTS, CDR2 YDEGEE. In nucleotides, the CDR3 is TGTGCCAGCAACAGGGCTTCCTACGAGCAGTACTTC. It is translated as CASNRASYEQYF.

In this sample, this clonotype turned up a few times. The chain combines TRBV7-3 with TRBJ1-1, with D possibly TRBD1 on 6 matching bases. CDR3 length: 15 amino acids. Germline CDR1 and CDR2: SGHTA and FQGTGA. The V end lost 5 bases, the J end lost 1 base, and 14 bases lay between the germline ends. This CDR3 reads CASSPQGGPNTEAFF. CDR3 bases: TGTGCCAGCAGCCCGCAAGGGGGACCGAACACTGAAGCTTTCTTT.

This clonotype was found a few times. The V and J genes are TRBV24-1 and TRBJ1-1; D gene ambiguous. V was clipped by 5 bases and J by 1 base, with 13 bases between them. This CDR3 spans 15 amino acids. Germline values: CDR1 KGHDR, CDR2 SFDVKD. The CDR3 here is CATSAGISGNTEAFF. The CDR3 coding sequence is TGTGCCACCAGTGCCGGCATCTCAGGGAACACTGAAGCTTTCTTT.

The J gene is TRBJ2-2, the V gene TRBV25-1; no firm D call. V dropped 4 bases and J dropped 8 bases, with 11 bases sitting between them. The CDR3 extends over 13 amino acids. Germline V gene lookup returns CDR1 MGHDK and CDR2 SYGVNS. Here the CDR3 reads CASSAEVVGELFF. DNA of the CDR3: TGTGCCAGCAGTGCAGAAGTCGTTGGGGAGCTGTTTTTT.

This clonotype was observed a handful of times. This rearrangement joins TRBV6-5 to TRBJ1-5; D unclear. Germline loops: CDR1 MNHEY, CDR2 SVGAGI. V was cut by 4 bases and J by 7 bases, with 11 bases left in between. The CDR3 has 13 residues. CDR3 sequence (DNA): TGTGCCAGCAGTTTGACTGGGCGACAGCCCCAGCATTTT. Amino acids: CASSLTGRQPQHF.

The CDR3 nucleotides are TGTGCCAGCAGTTTATCGGGGAATAATTCACCCCTCCACTTT. As protein: CASSLSGNNSPLHF. The chain couples TRBV27 to TRBJ1-6; no clear D. CDR3 size: 14 residues. Trimming removed 0 bases at V and 5 bases at J, with 5 bases between. Germline CDR1 and CDR2: MNHEY and SMNVEV (reference sequence).

This clonotype appeared a few times. The genes are TRBV7-9 and TRBJ2-7; the D is unclear. This CDR3 comprises 15 residues. Trimming cost V 1 base and J 0 bases, with 10 bases left between them. Germline V gene lookup returns CDR1 SEHNR and CDR2 FQNEAQ (reference sequence). CDR3 DNA sequence: TGTGCCAGCAGCTTAGGCAGGTTTAGCTCCTACGAGCAGTACTTC. Encoded protein: CASSLGRFSSYEQYF.

The V call is TRBV6-4, the J call TRBJ1-6; D unclear. The V gene's germline CDR1 is MRHNA and CDR2 SNTAGT. The CDR3 consists of 14 residues. V was pared by 2 bases and J by 9 bases, with 11 bases between. The CDR3 loop reads CASSDRVGGSPLHF. The DNA for the CDR3 is TGTGCCAGCAGTGACCGAGTGGGCGGTTCACCCCTCCACTTT.

The chain recombines TRBV27 with TRBJ1-5; D may be TRBD1 (6 bases). This CDR3 has 16 residues. V was cut by 7 bases and J by 5 bases, with 21 bases left in between. Germline values: CDR1 MNHEY, CDR2 SMNVEV (reference sequence). The DNA of the CDR3 is TGTGCCAGCATGACCCTACAGGGTCGGACTGATCAGCCCCAGCATTTT. This translates into CASMTLQGRTDQPQHF.

The chain links TRBV12-3 or TRBV12-4 to TRBJ2-1; 10 positions match TRBD2. The ends lost 6 bases at V and 8 bases at J; junction bases unmatched: 4. This CDR3 has 13 amino acids. CDR3 sequence reads: CASRLAGKDEQFF. CDR3 nucleotide sequence: TGTGCCAGCAGACTAGCGGGAAAGGATGAGCAGTTCTTC.

This clonotype was detected a few times. V usage is TRBV6-5 and J usage is TRBJ1-3; unclear D gene. This CDR3 region has 13 residues. CDR1 and CDR2 from the germline V gene are MNHEY and SVGAGI. V lost 2 bases and J 4 bases, leaving 6 bases between the germline ends. The CDR3 spells CASSYQLGNTIYF. The CDR3 DNA sequence: TGTGCCAGCAGTTACCAGTTGGGAAACACCATATATTTT.